This T cell receptor beta chain was documented in a study of OX40 agonist ivuxolimab in advanced cancers. TCRdb's table, derived via immunoSEQ multiplex PCR, lists solely in-frame clones and lacks some. This table holds under 40,000 clones, approximately 80% found once. This CDR3 is 12 amino acids long. The V end was cut by 5 bases, the J end by 3 bases, with 6 bases between. Germline V gene lookup returns CDR1 SNHLY and CDR2 FYNNEI. This rearrangement joins TRBV2 to TRBJ2-3; D unresolved. The sample in question was CD4+ or CD8+ T cells sorted from blood, obtained in a trial of the OX40 agonist ivuxolimab. The TCR originated in an adult with an advanced solid tumor such as melanoma, head and neck, liver or kidney cancer. CDR3: CASSLSTDTQYF. In DNA form, the CDR3 reads TGTGCCAGCAGTTTGTCAACAGATACGCAGTATTTT.